This T cell receptor (beta chain) comes out of a study of regulatory T cells in long-lasting Graves disease. Study-wide context: The criterion for persistent Graves' disease was over 5 years of antithyroid drugs with positive TSH receptor antibodies.

Libraries of TCR beta came from iRepertoire HTBI primers plus Arm-PCR of CDR3 regions. One entry per CDR3 protein results from TCRdb running MiXCR on the multiplex PCR reads. The top ten hold over 7.5% of the sample, which has some 440,000 distinct CDR3 sequences, around 21% seen once. Time point here: persistent/refractory GD, antithyroid drugs over 5 years with positive TRAb. PBMCs provided the RNA from which the TCR library was made. This clonotype was seen a handful of times. Its target is unknown. The study, taken as a whole, reports: Among persistent patients, a larger number of public clonotypes were shared (around 3,000) than among newly diagnosed patients (under 1,000). Newly diagnosed Graves' patients exceeded persistent ones in TCR diversity.

This CDR3 spans 16 amino acids. CDR1 SGHTS and CDR2 YDEGEE come from the germline V gene. The ends were cut back, 1 base at V and 4 bases at J, with 14 bases in the middle. The rearrangement links TRBV5-8 to TRBJ2-2; no reliable D call. The specimen was peripheral blood mononuclear cells (PBMCs), collected when the disease was refractory, from a patient treated with antithyroid drugs. The receptor was derived from a female donor with Graves disease. The CDR3 coding sequence is TGTGCCAGCAGCTTGCTTGAGACCCCGGGCACCGGGGAGCTGTTTTTT. Amino acid sequence: CASSLLETPGTGELFF.